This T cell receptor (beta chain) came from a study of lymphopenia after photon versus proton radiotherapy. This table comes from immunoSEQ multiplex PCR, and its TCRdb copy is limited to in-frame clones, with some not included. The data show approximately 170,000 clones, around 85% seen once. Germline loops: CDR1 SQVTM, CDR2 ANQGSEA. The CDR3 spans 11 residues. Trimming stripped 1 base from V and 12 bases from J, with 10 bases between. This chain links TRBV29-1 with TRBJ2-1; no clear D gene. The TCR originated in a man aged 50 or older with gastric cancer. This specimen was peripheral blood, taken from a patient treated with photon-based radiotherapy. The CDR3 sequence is CSVEVVRVQFF. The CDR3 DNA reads TGCAGCGTTGAAGTGGTCCGGGTGCAGTTCTTC.